Listed below are T cell receptor beta chains from one sample, sequenced in a study of blood T cell repertoires in COVID-19. The table came from immunoSEQ multiplex PCR; TCRdb's copy has only in-frame clones and leaves some out. The sample includes approximately 150,000 clones, approximately 90% seen only once; the top ten take 8.6%. Sequencing was carried out using peripheral blood. The source is a woman in her forties or fifties with active or convalescent COVID-19. CDR3s include the opening cysteine and the closing phenylalanine or tryptophan. The D gene is left open where the match is weak. Clone size is shown for a subset of rows, as once, few, many or a class of expanded clone.

TRBJ1-2 | TRBV20-1 | - | - | CSAYRAGYTF | TGCAGTGCTTACAGGGCTGGCTACACCTTC
TRBJ1-3 | TRBV7-2 | - | once | CASSLTVAGNTIYF | TGTGCCAGCAGCCTGACAGTAGCTGGAAACACCATATATTTT
TRBJ2-7 | TRBV10-3 | TRBD2 | - | CAIGEGGEDEQYF | TGTGCCATCGGTGAGGGAGGGGAAGACGAGCAGTACTTC
TRBJ1-1 | TRBV7-9 | - | - | CASSRGTGMNTEAFF | TGTGCCAGCAGCCGGGGTACGGGGATGAACACTGAAGCTTTCTTT
TRBJ2-1 | TRBV5-4 | - | - | CASSWGGGFPNEQFF | TGTGCCAGCAGCTGGGGGGGCGGGTTTCCCAATGAGCAGTTCTTC
TRBJ2-3 | TRBV7-3 | TRBD1 | - | CASSLGGQDTDTQYF | TGTGCCAGCAGCTTAGGGGGACAGGACACAGATACGCAGTATTTT
TRBJ2-5 | TRBV5-1 | - | - | CASSLGSGGGGQETQYF | TGCGCCAGCAGCTTGGGGTCGGGCGGGGGCGGTCAAGAGACCCAGTACTTC
TRBJ1-4 | TRBV12-3/TRBV12-4 | - | - | CASSGTLNEKLFF | TGTGCCAGCAGCGGGACATTGAATGAAAAACTGTTTTTT
TRBJ1-1 | TRBV2 | TRBD1 | once | CATARDSNTEAFF | TGTGCCACTGCTAGGGACAGTAACACTGAAGCTTTCTTT
TRBJ2-6 | TRBV19 | TRBD2 | - | CATRTSGGAVPGANVLTF | TGTGCCACCCGGACTAGCGGGGGGGCCGTACCTGGGGCCAACGTCCTGACTTTC
TRBJ1-3 | TRBV7-9 | TRBD1 | few | CASSRQGSGNTIYF | TGTGCCAGCAGCCGACAGGGCTCTGGAAACACCATATATTTT
TRBJ1-2 | TRBV5-6 | - | - | CASSLGATANYGYTF | TGTGCCAGCAGCTTGGGAGCGACAGCCAACTATGGCTACACCTTC
TRBJ2-6 | TRBV18 | - | - | CASSPSTISGANVLTF | TGTGCCAGCTCACCATCCACAATCTCTGGGGCCAACGTCCTGACTTTC
TRBJ2-1 | TRBV15 | - | - | CATSRVGGVEYNEQFF | TGTGCCACCAGCAGAGTCGGAGGTGTCGAATACAATGAGCAGTTCTTC
TRBJ1-4 | TRBV25-1 | - | - | CASSSPTEYNEKLFF | TGTGCCAGCAGCTCCCCGACAGAATATAATGAAAAACTGTTTTTT
TRBJ1-1 | TRBV29-1 | - | - | CSVELLKQAFF | TGCAGCGTTGAACTTTTAAAGCAAGCTTTCTTT
TRBJ2-7 | TRBV3-1/TRBV3-2 | TRBD2 | - | CASSQAWASGYEQYF | TGTGCCAGCAGCCAAGCGTGGGCTAGCGGATACGAGCAGTACTTC
TRBJ2-2 | TRBV2 | TRBD2 | - | CASTGGPNTGELFF | TGTGCCAGTACGGGGGGACCGAACACCGGGGAGCTGTTTTTT
TRBJ1-3 | TRBV2 | TRBD1 | - | CASSNEGAGNTIYF | TGTGCCAGCAGTAATGAGGGGGCAGGAAACACCATATATTTT
TRBJ1-1 | TRBV4-1 | TRBD1 | - | CASSHYGQGDTEAFF | TGCGCCAGCAGCCATTACGGACAGGGGGACACTGAAGCTTTCTTT
TRBJ2-3 | TRBV27 | TRBD2 | - | CASSLSITSASAHTQYF | TGTGCCAGCAGTTTATCGATCACTAGCGCATCGGCCCATACGCAGTATTTT
TRBJ2-7 | TRBV5-1 | - | - | CASSLDGDYEQYF | TGCGCCAGCAGCTTGGACGGAGACTACGAGCAGTACTTC
TRBJ1-2 | TRBV12-3/TRBV12-4 | - | once | CASSLVGANGYTF | TGTGCCAGCAGTTTAGTGGGGGCCAATGGCTACACCTTC
TRBJ2-2 | TRBV28 | TRBD2 | - | CASSLFLGLANTGELFF | TGTGCCAGCAGTTTATTCCTGGGACTAGCGAACACCGGGGAGCTGTTTTTT
TRBJ1-2 | TRBV15 | TRBD1 | - | CATSRDTGAGGYTF | TGTGCCACCAGCAGAGATACAGGGGCCGGCGGCTACACCTTC
TRBJ2-1 | TRBV5-4 | TRBD2 | - | CASSLVILAGGSYNEQFF | TGTGCCAGCAGCTTGGTTATTCTAGCGGGGGGTTCCTACAATGAGCAGTTCTTC
TRBJ1-5 | TRBV4-1 | - | once | CASSQDDTPRAQPQHF | TGCGCCAGCAGCCAAGATGACACTCCGCGGGCTCAGCCCCAGCATTTT
TRBJ2-5 | TRBV11-2 | - | - | CASSFQDSQETQYF | TGTGCCAGCAGCTTCCAGGATAGCCAAGAGACCCAGTACTTC
TRBJ2-7 | TRBV7-9 | TRBD2 | few | CASSLPLAGEQYF | TGTGCCAGCAGCTTACCACTAGCGGGCGAGCAGTACTTC
TRBJ1-3 | TRBV28 | - | - | CASSFRNTIYF | TGTGCCAGCAGTTTCCGGAACACCATATATTTT
TRBJ2-5 | TRBV27 | TRBD2 | - | CASSWAGGRETQYF | TGTGCCAGCAGTTGGGCGGGAGGAAGAGAGACCCAGTACTTC
TRBJ1-1 | TRBV6-6 | - | - | CASSYRDTEAFF | TGTGCCAGCAGTTATCGGGATACTGAAGCTTTCTTT
TRBJ1-2 | TRBV29-1 | TRBD1 | once | CSALMEGAGGYTF | TGCAGCGCCCTGATGGAGGGGGCAGGTGGCTACACCTTC
TRBJ2-7 | TRBV28 | - | - | CASRSTRVPLAQYF | TGTGCCAGCAGATCGACCCGGGTCCCTCTCGCGCAGTACTTC
TRBJ1-1 | TRBV2 | - | - | CASSDSGSGSRNTEAFF | TGTGCCAGCAGCGACTCTGGAAGCGGGTCACGGAACACTGAAGCTTTCTTT
TRBJ2-3 | TRBV29-1 | - | - | CSVDKGTDTQYF | TGCAGCGTTGATAAGGGGACAGATACGCAGTATTTT
TRBJ1-2 | TRBV28 | - | - | CASSFLLWGRGYTF | TGTGCCAGCAGTTTCCTTCTGTGGGGGCGGGGCTACACCTTC
TRBJ1-2 | TRBV7-9 | - | - | CASSLGPYGYTF | TGTGCCAGCAGCTTAGGGCCCTATGGCTACACCTTC
TRBJ1-2 | TRBV4-2 | TRBD1 | - | CASSQEDRGELYGYTF | TGTGCCAGCAGCCAAGAGGACAGGGGGGAGTTATATGGCTACACCTTC
TRBJ1-6 | TRBV3-1/TRBV3-2 | - | few | CASSQVQGTSPLHF | TGTGCCAGCAGCCAAGTTCAGGGAACTTCACCCCTCCACTTT
TRBJ1-1 | TRBV19 | TRBD1 | - | CASSPRQGTVGRNTEAFF | TGTGCCAGTAGTCCGAGACAGGGGACAGTGGGTAGGAACACTGAAGCTTTCTTT
TRBJ1-2 | TRBV7-3 | - | once | CASSLKGGEDGYTF | TGTGCCAGCAGCTTAAAAGGTGGCGAGGATGGCTACACCTTC
TRBJ2-1 | TRBV7-8 | - | once | CASSLNPGTYNEQFF | TGTGCCAGCAGCTTAAATCCCGGGACTTACAATGAGCAGTTCTTC
TRBJ1-1 | TRBV5-1 | - | - | CASSTGGTVRLNTEAFF | TGCGCCAGCAGCACTGGGGGGACGGTTAGGTTGAACACTGAAGCTTTCTTT
TRBJ1-1 | TRBV29-1 | - | - | CSVGRANTEAFF | TGCAGCGTTGGCAGGGCGAACACTGAAGCTTTCTTT
TRBJ2-2 | TRBV6-5 | - | - | CASRQTSFTGELFF | TGTGCCAGCAGACAGACTAGTTTCACCGGGGAGCTGTTTTTT
TRBJ1-5 | TRBV4-1 | - | once | CASSRAGDPESNQPQHF | TGCGCCAGCAGCCGGGCAGGGGACCCGGAAAGCAATCAGCCCCAGCATTTT
TRBJ1-1 | TRBV30 | TRBD1 | - | CAWLFTGDTEAFF | TGTGCCTGGTTGTTCACAGGGGATACTGAAGCTTTCTTT
TRBJ1-2 | TRBV3-1/TRBV3-2 | - | - | CASSHRGEGLNYGYTF | TGTGCCAGCAGCCACCGCGGGGAGGGTCTTAACTATGGCTACACCTTC
TRBJ2-4 | TRBV3-1/TRBV3-2 | - | - | CASSLGTQKNIQYF | TGTGCCAGCAGCCTCGGGACACAGAAAAACATTCAGTACTTC
TRBJ1-2 | TRBV28 | - | - | CASRPGRAGTLNYGYTF | TGTGCCAGCAGGCCGGGACGGGCGGGGACCTTAAACTATGGCTACACCTTC
TRBJ2-2 | TRBV19 | - | - | CASSRDYPNTGELFF | TGTGCCAGTAGTCGAGACTACCCGAACACCGGGGAGCTGTTTTTT
TRBJ2-3 | TRBV9 | TRBD2 | - | CASSVAGGSTDTQYF | TGTGCCAGCAGCGTCGCGGGGGGGAGCACAGATACGCAGTATTTT
TRBJ1-1 | TRBV30 | - | - | CAWSVGQNTEAFF | TGTGCCTGGAGTGTTGGACAGAACACTGAAGCTTTCTTT